The 32 T cell receptor beta chains listed next were all sequenced from one sample in a study of T-cell reconstitution after alpha-beta-depleted transplantation in children (dated by TCRdb to about 2016). The sample's treatment or condition label, decoded: allogeneic hematopoietic cell transplantation with graft depleted of TCRalphabeta T cells and CD19 B cells. The method behind the library was PCR. The sample was run on an Illumina HiSeq 2500. TCR libraries were prepared with molecular barcoding, using unique molecular identifiers to normalize TCRbeta repertoire quantification. In-frame beta chains were kept once TCRdb had trimmed the public reads at Q25 with fastp and called clones with MiXCR. Entries that share a CDR3 protein sequence are merged under the most common genes and DNA. This sample holds about 580,000 distinct CDR3 sequences; 20% to 25% were observed only once. Over 12% of the sample comes from the top ten.

The specimen comprised PBMCs, mostly from graft donor cells, sampled 360 days after TCRalphabeta/CD19-depleted stem cell transplant. These receptors originate from a boy under two years old who had a stem cell transplant for acute myeloid leukemia, so the T cells may come from the graft donor.

This clonotype has a count of ten or more. The chain recombines TRBV4-1 with TRBJ2-1; either TRBD1 or TRBD2 may fit D (6 bases each). The ends were cut back, 4 bases at V and 8 bases at J, with 21 bases in the middle. The CDR3 runs 16 residues. Germline CDR1 reads MGHRA; CDR2 reads YSYEKL. The CDR3 region is CASSRLVGGPVDEQFF. CDR3 DNA sequence: TGCGCCAGCAGCCGCCTCGTGGGGGGCCCCGTGGATGAGCAGTTCTTC.

This clonotype was observed a handful of times. The chain joins TRBV6-5 to TRBJ2-5; possibly TRBD2 for D (6 bases). CDR1 is MNHEY, CDR2 SVGAGI, per germline. Between the trimmed V and J ends, which lost 4 bases and 5 bases, there was a span of 17 bases. CDR3 length equals 15 residues. The CDR3 region is CASSSKTREEETQYF. For the CDR3, the DNA is TGTGCCAGCAGTTCCAAAACTAGGGAGGAGGAGACCCAGTACTTC.

This clonotype was picked up a small number of times. The chain carries TRBV7-2 and TRBJ2-7; TRBD2 aligns across 11 bases. This CDR3 spans 15 amino acids. Germline lookup yields CDR1 SGHTA and CDR2 FQGNSA. With V trimmed by 5 bases and J by 1 base, 4 bases remained unmatched. CDR3 amino acids: CASSIGTSGSYEQYF. Written as DNA, the CDR3 is TGTGCCAGCAGCATCGGGACTAGCGGTTCCTACGAGCAGTACTTC.

This clonotype was detected ten times or more. V gene TRBV12-3 or TRBV12-4 combines with J gene TRBJ2-7; 7 positions agree with TRBD1. V dropped 5 bases and J dropped 3; count of bases not matched to a gene: 7. The CDR3 length is 14 residues. CDR3 sequence (DNA): TGTGCCAGCAGTGAGACAGGGAACCTCTACGAGCAGTACTTC. Amino acids: CASSETGNLYEQYF.

This clonotype was detected ten times or more. The chain uses TRBV20-1 and TRBJ1-1; TRBD1 is a possible D gene (5 bases). V lost 4 bases, J lost 2 bases, and 14 bases lay in between. CDR1 and CDR2 from the germline V gene are DFQATT and SNEGSKA (reference sequence). The CDR3 length is 14 residues. Here the CDR3 reads CSAKKRQRNTEAFF. CDR3 nucleotide sequence: TGCAGTGCTAAAAAAAGACAGAGAAACACTGAAGCTTTCTTT.

This clonotype came up a few times. One end of the junction does not line up with germline, which may come from a read error. CDR3 DNA: TGCTGTGCTAGAGGGTCCGAGATCCGAAGCAATCAGCCCCAGCATTTT. It yields the protein CCARGSEIRSNQPQHF. The chain recombines TRBV20-1 with TRBJ1-5, with D hard to call. The CDR3 is 16 residues long. Germline V gene lookup returns CDR1 DFQATT and CDR2 SNEGSKA (reference sequence).

This clonotype was seen at least ten times. The rearrangement links TRBV6-1 to TRBJ2-2; tentatively, D is TRBD2 (6 bases). The CDR3 has 15 residues. From germline, CDR1 is MNHNS and CDR2 SASEGT. V lost 6 bases, J lost 1 base, and 12 bases lay in between. The CDR3 spells CASRLLARNTGELFF. The DNA of the CDR3 is TGTGCCAGCAGACTTCTAGCGAGGAACACCGGGGAGCTGTTTTTT.

A note on this clonotype: With a much larger clone just one base away, this may be a read error. This CDR3 is CASSLELPYEQYF. The CDR3 coding sequence is TGTGCCAGCAGCTTGGAGCTCCCCTACGAGCAGTACTTC. The genes are TRBV5-4 and TRBJ2-7; no reliable D call. CDR1 and CDR2 from the germline V gene are SGHNT and YYREEE (reference sequence). The V and J ends lost 0 bases and 2 bases respectively, with 6 bases between them. The CDR3 spans 13 residues.

This clonotype showed up just a few times. The J gene is TRBJ2-3, the V gene TRBV6-5; D is uncertain. CDR1 and CDR2 from the germline V gene are MNHEY and SVGAGI. V was cut by 2 bases and J by 2 bases, with 11 bases left in between. The CDR3 totals 15 residues. CDR3 protein: CASSYDGGVTDTQYF. Here the CDR3 DNA reads TGTGCCAGCAGTTACGACGGTGGAGTCACAGATACGCAGTATTTT.

The V call is TRBV20-1, the J call TRBJ1-4, with 7 bases that match TRBD1. CDR3 length equals 13 residues. The ends lost 1 base at V and 8 bases at J; junction bases unmatched: 4. Looked up from germline, CDR1 is DFQATT and CDR2 is SNEGSKA (reference sequence). The CDR3 is CSARGTGLEKLFF. In DNA, the CDR3 is TGCAGTGCTAGAGGGACAGGTCTGGAAAAACTGTTTTTT.

This clonotype was found many times. This chain uses TRBV11-2 with TRBJ2-5; 7 bases line up with TRBD2. V trimming: 0 bases; J trimming: 5 bases; junction bases outside the gene matches: 9. Looked up from germline, CDR1 is SGHAT and CDR2 is FQNNGV. The CDR3 is 16 residues long. In DNA form, the CDR3 reads TGTGCCAGCAGCTTAGATCTTTTGGGAGGGAGGGAGACCCAGTACTTC. The encoded protein is CASSLDLLGGRETQYF.

The chain links TRBV7-2 to TRBJ2-1; a possible D gene is TRBD1 (6 bases). The V and J ends lost 6 bases and 1 base respectively, with 13 bases between them. The length of the CDR3 is 15 residues. CDR1 is SGHTA and CDR2 is FQGNSA in the germline V gene. In nucleotides, the CDR3 is TGTGCCAGCAGGTCCAGGGGTGGTTCCTACAATGAGCAGTTCTTC. Its translation: CASRSRGGSYNEQFF. Supplemented by reference TRBV7-2 and TRBJ2-1, the full variable domain reads GAGVSQSPSNKVTEKGKDVELRCDPISGHTALYWYRQSLGQGLEFLIYFQGNSAPDKSGLPSDRFSAERTGGSVSTLTIQRTQQEDSAVYLCASRSRGGSYNEQFFGPGTRLTVL.

The table lists this clonotype with many counts. The genes are TRBV7-2 and TRBJ1-1; weak D call: TRBD1 (6 bases). The germline V gene encodes CDR1 SGHTA and CDR2 FQGNSA. V lost 8 bases and J lost 1, with 11 bases in between. This CDR3 is 13 amino acids long. CDR3 loop: CASSGQPNTEAFF. CDR3 sequence (DNA): TGTGCCAGCTCGGGACAACCGAACACTGAAGCTTTCTTT.

This clonotype was seen repeatedly, ten times or more. This sequence joins TRBV6-5 and TRBJ2-1; 7 nucleotides line up with TRBD2. Germline CDR1 MNHEY, CDR2 SVGAGI. V gave up 2 bases and J gave up 4 bases; unmatched junction bases: 8. This CDR3 contains 16 residues. This CDR3 reads CASSYQSGAGYNEQFF. The CDR3 coding sequence is TGTGCCAGCAGTTACCAAAGCGGGGCTGGATACAATGAGCAGTTCTTC.

V is TRBV7-2 and J is TRBJ2-7; possibly TRBD1 for D (6 bases). The CDR3 is 16 residues long. Trimming removed 5 bases at V and 0 bases at J, with 17 bases between. The V gene's germline CDR1 is SGHTA and CDR2 FQGNSA. This chain's CDR3 is CASSQNGGLSSYEQYF. CDR3 nucleotides: TGTGCCAGCAGCCAAAATGGGGGCCTGAGCTCCTACGAGCAGTACTTC.

This clonotype appeared many times. The V gene is TRBV29-1, the J gene TRBJ2-7; TRBD1 aligns across 9 bases. From germline, CDR1 is SQVTM and CDR2 ANQGSEA. The CDR3 is made up of 12 amino acids. V was clipped by 6 bases and J by 6 bases; unmatched bases: 6. CDR3: CSVGTGTGEQYF. Written as DNA, the CDR3 is TGCAGCGTCGGGACAGGGACTGGCGAGCAGTACTTC.

This chain uses TRBV7-8 with TRBJ2-2; 8 nucleotides agree with TRBD2. There are 19 residues in the CDR3. J was trimmed by 1 base and V by 5 bases; bases with no gene match: 15. CDR1 is SGHVS, CDR2 FQNEAQ, per germline. DNA of the CDR3: TGTGCCAGCAGCGTTCAATACGGGGGGGAGGAACGGAACACCGGGGAGCTGTTTTTT. This gives the protein CASSVQYGGEERNTGELFF. Variable domain in full (rest from reference TRBV7-8 and TRBJ2-2): GAGVSQSPRYKVAKRGQDVALRCDPISGHVSLFWYQQALGQGPEFLTYFQNEAQLDKSGLPSDRFFAERPEGSVSTLKIQRTQQEDSAVYLCASSVQYGGEERNTGELFFGEGSRLTVL.

This clonotype was recorded once. This chain joins TRBV7-6 and TRBJ2-7, with D possibly being TRBD2 (7 bases). CDR1 and CDR2 (germline): SGHVS, FNYEAQ. The V and J ends lost 6 bases and 7 bases respectively, with 25 bases between them. The CDR3 is made up of 16 amino acids. The CDR3: CASSRSRGVGGLEQYF. In DNA form, the CDR3 reads TGTGCCAGCAGTCGATCAAGAGGAGTGGGGGGGCTTGAGCAGTACTTC.

In this sample, this clonotype turned up many times. The chain couples TRBV7-2 to TRBJ2-5, with a possible D match to TRBD1 (6 bases). Trimming took 1 base from V and 3 from J, leaving 18 bases between them. The CDR3 loop spans 17 amino acids. Germline V gives CDR1 SGHTA, CDR2 FQGNSA. The CDR3 spells CASSLVAGTMGEETQYF. The DNA for the CDR3 is TGTGCCAGCAGCTTAGTGGCTGGGACAATGGGGGAAGAGACCCAGTACTTC.

V and J are TRBV12-3 or TRBV12-4 and TRBJ1-5; D might be TRBD1 (6 bases). The V gene lost 8 bases and the J gene lost 2 bases, with 10 bases spanning the gap. There are 13 residues in the CDR3. CDR3 bases: TGTGCCAGCGGGGGGCCAGGCAATCAGCCCCAGCATTTT. Its protein is CASGGPGNQPQHF.

This clonotype showed up many times. CDR3 DNA: TGCGCCAGCAGCTTGGTCGCCCGGGGACAGGGGGCAGATACGCAGTATTTT. It codes for CASSLVARGQGADTQYF. The J gene is TRBJ2-3, the V gene TRBV5-1; 11 nucleotides match TRBD1. This CDR3 comprises 17 residues. CDR1 is SGHRS and CDR2 is YFSETQ in the germline V gene. Trimming at V came to 0 bases and at J to 4 bases, leaving 7 bases not matched to a gene.

This clonotype showed up many times. The J gene is TRBJ1-6, the V gene TRBV20-1; the match to TRBD1 covers 8 bases. In germline, CDR1 is DFQATT, CDR2 SNEGSKA (reference sequence). Trimming took 2 bases from V and 0 from J; bases not matched to a gene: 9. The CDR3 is 18 amino acids. The CDR3 coding sequence is TGCAGTGCTAGACCCCTTGGACAGGGAAGCTCCTATAATTCACCCCTCCACTTT. Amino acid sequence: CSARPLGQGSSYNSPLHF.

This clonotype was observed a handful of times. The chain carries TRBV10-3 and TRBJ2-1; D is perhaps TRBD2 (6 bases). This CDR3 spans 14 amino acids. Germline assignment: CDR1 ENHRY and CDR2 SYGVKD. Between the trimmed V and J ends, which lost 6 bases and 7 bases, there was a span of 16 bases. CDR3 coding DNA: TGTGCCATCAGCGGGACTCAGCTGGCTAATGAGCAGTTCTTC. Protein sequence: CAISGTQLANEQFF.

This clonotype was recorded many times. This chain connects TRBV11-3 to TRBJ2-5, with D possibly TRBD1 on 5 matching bases. The CDR3 is 14 amino acids. V gave up 5 bases and J gave up 2 bases, with 12 bases separating them. The germline gives CDR1 SGHNT, CDR2 YENEEA. The CDR3 nucleotides are TGTGCCAGCAGCACCGAAGGGGTACAAGAGACCCAGTACTTC. Amino acids: CASSTEGVQETQYF.

The sample holds many counts of this clonotype. The CDR3 DNA reads as TGCAGCGTTGTAGGCAAGAACACTGAAGCTTTCTTT. Protein sequence: CSVVGKNTEAFF. The chain joins TRBV29-1 to TRBJ1-1; D is uncertain. The germline CDR1 and CDR2 sequences are SQVTM and ANQGSEA. Trimming pared 4 bases from V and 1 base from J, leaving 7 bases between. The CDR3 has 12 residues.

This clonotype was counted a few times. The CDR3 is CASSLAGTGARGYTF. In DNA form, the CDR3 reads TGTGCCAGCAGTTTAGCCGGGACAGGGGCACGAGGCTACACCTTC. The V call is TRBV12-3 or TRBV12-4, the J call TRBJ1-2; 10 positions match TRBD1. Losses at the gene ends were 0 bases for V and 8 bases for J; bases not matched to a gene: 6. This CDR3 has 15 residues.

A few counts support this clonotype. This chain connects TRBV12-3 or TRBV12-4 to TRBJ2-7; D is perhaps TRBD1 or TRBD2 (5 bases each). The CDR3 runs to 14 residues. The germline V and J ends were trimmed by 5 bases and 2 bases, with 13 bases remaining between them. CDR3 sequence: CASSLPGRPYEQYF. DNA of the CDR3: TGTGCCAGCAGTCTTCCGGGACGACCCTACGAGCAGTACTTC.

A few counts support this clonotype. V gene TRBV10-3 combines with J gene TRBJ2-3, with a tentative D call TRBD1 (6 bases). The CDR3 consists of 13 residues. Germline V gene lookup returns CDR1 ENHRY and CDR2 SYGVKD. V lost 6 bases to trimming and J lost 5 bases, with 12 bases between them. The CDR3 nucleotides read TGTGCCATCAGAACAGGGCCGGGAGATACGCAGTATTTT. Translation: CAIRTGPGDTQYF.

The gene calls are TRBV20-1 and TRBJ1-1; D is unresolved. The CDR3 loop spans 13 amino acids. Trimming left V 3 bases short and J 1 base short, with 9 bases between. Per the germline V gene, CDR1 is DFQATT and CDR2 is SNEGSKA (reference sequence). The CDR3 region has the DNA TGCAGTGCTAGCGGGAGGGCGAACACTGAAGCTTTCTTT. Protein: CSASGRANTEAFF.

Only a few counts were recorded for this clonotype. V is TRBV27 and J is TRBJ2-7; 7 bases map to TRBD1. With 5 bases clipped from V and 2 bases from J, the junction kept 12 bases outside the gene matches. Germline loops: CDR1 MNHEY, CDR2 SMNVEV (reference sequence). The CDR3 contains 16 residues. Here the CDR3 DNA reads TGTGCCAGCAGTCTTCTATCACAGGGGTTTCCCTACGAGCAGTACTTC. This gives the protein CASSLLSQGFPYEQYF.

This clonotype was recorded once. A much larger clone differs by one base, so this may be a read error. The CDR3 coding sequence is TGTGCCAGCAGTAGTCGGGGCTCCGGGGCCAACGTCCTGGCTTTC. This gives the protein CASSSRGSGANVLAF. This sequence joins TRBV12-3 or TRBV12-4 and TRBJ2-6; the D call may be TRBD1 or TRBD2 (5 bases each). The CDR3 loop spans 15 amino acids.

Here the CDR3 DNA reads TGTGCCAGCAGCTTAGGGACACGCCCTTCCTACGAGCAGTACTTC. Its protein product is CASSLGTRPSYEQYF. The V and J genes are TRBV7-6 and TRBJ2-7; possibly TRBD1 for D (5 bases). Germline V gives CDR1 SGHVS, CDR2 FNYEAQ. The germline V and J ends were trimmed by 1 base and 1 base, with 11 bases remaining between them. The length of the CDR3 is 15 residues.